This passage covers 26 T cell receptor beta chains from one sample sequenced in a study of T-cell reconstitution after alpha-beta-depleted transplantation in children. It was with unique molecular identifiers that the TCRbeta library was prepared. Via MiXCR, TCRdb re-called the PCR reads, giving one row per CDR3 protein. The table includes fewer than 550,000 distinct CDR3 sequences, roughly 10% detected once. Here the sequenced sample was PBMCs, mostly from graft donor cells, taken 180 days after TCRalphabeta/CD19-depleted stem cell transplant. Every receptor here comes from a female patient aged 2-15 years who had a stem cell transplant for aplastic anemia, so the T cells may come from the graft donor.

This clonotype came up a few times. The chain carries TRBV7-2 and TRBJ2-7, with D perhaps TRBD1 (6 bases). This CDR3 has 13 amino acids. Germline V gene sequence: CDR1 SGHTA, CDR2 FQGNSA. V gave up 1 base and J gave up 3 bases, with 7 bases separating them. As DNA, the CDR3 is TGTGCCAGCAGCTTAGGGACAGTCTACGAGCAGTACTTC. Its protein product is CASSLGTVYEQYF.

V gene TRBV7-9 combines with J gene TRBJ2-7, with 11 bases that match TRBD2. The CDR3 extends over 15 amino acids. Germline values: CDR1 SEHNR, CDR2 FQNEAQ (reference sequence). V trimming: 3 bases; J trimming: 3 bases; junction bases outside the gene matches: 4. The CDR3 region is CASSLTSGMGYEQYF. In DNA form, the CDR3 reads TGTGCCAGCAGCTTGACTAGCGGGATGGGCTACGAGCAGTACTTC.

This clonotype has ten or more counts. This rearrangement joins TRBV5-6 to TRBJ2-3; TRBD2 matches 8 bases. Germline CDR1 and CDR2: SGHDT and YYEEEE. Trimming removed 1 base from V and 2 bases from J; junction bases left unmatched: 6. The CDR3 loop spans 16 amino acids. CDR3 nucleotides: TGTGCCAGCAGCTTGAACCGGGGGGGCTACACAGATACGCAGTATTTT. This codes for CASSLNRGGYTDTQYF. Full variable domain (outside the CDR3, taken from reference TRBV5-6 and TRBJ2-3): DAGVTQSPTHLIKTRGQQVTLRCSPKSGHDTVSWYQQALGQGPQFIFQYYEEEERQRGNFPDRFSGHQFPNYSSELNVNALLLGDSALYLCASSLNRGGYTDTQYFGPGTRLTVL.

For the CDR3, the DNA is TGTGCCAGCAGCCTAGCGGGGTCGGCTGGGGCCAACGTCCTGACTTTC. Translating it yields CASSLAGSAGANVLTF. J is TRBJ2-6 and V is TRBV7-3, with TRBD2 matching over 9 bases. In germline, CDR1 is SGHTA, CDR2 FQGTGA. With 5 bases clipped from V and 2 bases from J, the junction kept 4 bases outside the gene matches. The CDR3 is 16 amino acids.

This sequence joins TRBV9 and TRBJ2-5, with D maybe TRBD1 (5 bases). This CDR3 is built from 15 residues. Germline V CDR1 and CDR2: SGDLS, YYNGEE. Trimming took off 1 base at V and 2 bases at J, with 12 bases between the two ends. The CDR3 here is CASSVKGASQETQYF. The CDR3 bases are TGTGCCAGCAGCGTAAAAGGGGCGTCTCAAGAGACCCAGTACTTC.

This clonotype was observed a single time. The rearrangement joins TRBV12-3 or TRBV12-4 to TRBJ2-1; possible D gene TRBD2, 6 bases. V gave up 1 base and J gave up 6 bases, with 16 bases separating them. This CDR3 contains 16 residues. CDR3 nucleotides: TGTGCCAGCAGTTTAGTCGGCGGGACGGCCTCCAATGAGCAGTTCTTC. Amino acids: CASSLVGGTASNEQFF.

This clonotype appeared many times. The chain uses TRBV7-9 and TRBJ1-2; 7 nucleotides line up with TRBD1. This CDR3 spans 16 amino acids. V lost 5 bases to trimming and J lost 7 bases; unmatched junction nucleotides: 16. Germline CDR1 is SEHNR and CDR2 is FQNEAQ (reference sequence). The CDR3 is CASSPSLVRTGVGYTF. The CDR3 bases are TGTGCCAGCAGCCCCTCCCTCGTCCGGACAGGCGTTGGCTACACCTTC.

The sample holds many counts of this clonotype. The genes are TRBV7-2 and TRBJ2-7; 11 positions match TRBD2. With V trimmed by 3 bases and J by 2 bases, 6 bases remained unmatched. Germline-derived CDR1 and CDR2 are SGHTA and FQGNSA. The CDR3 is made up of 16 amino acids. In nucleotides, the CDR3 is TGTGCCAGCAGCTTCGGGACTAGCGGTTTAACCTACGAGCAGTACTTC. Its protein is CASSFGTSGLTYEQYF.

This clonotype has just a few counts. The V and J genes are TRBV12-3 or TRBV12-4 and TRBJ1-5, with D possibly matching TRBD1 (6 bases). This CDR3 comprises 15 residues. Trimming took 3 bases from V and 6 from J, leaving 15 bases between them. CDR3 coding DNA: TGTGCCAGCAGTTTTGGGGCGGTAGGGGGTCAGCCCCAGCATTTT. The encoded protein is CASSFGAVGGQPQHF.

The chain combines TRBV9 with TRBJ2-3; no reliable D call. The CDR3 covers 16 residues. Between the trimmed V and J ends, which lost 4 bases and 2 bases, there was a span of 17 bases. Germline CDR1 reads SGDLS; CDR2 reads YYNGEE. The CDR3 reads CASSRKMADPTDTQYF. The CDR3 nucleotides read TGTGCCAGCAGCCGTAAGATGGCGGACCCCACAGATACGCAGTATTTT.

This clonotype was recorded a few times. The chain joins TRBV19 to TRBJ2-6, with TRBD1 matching over 8 bases. The junction had 8 bases not matched to a gene; V was cut back by 10 bases and J by 0 bases. CDR1 LNHDA and CDR2 SQIVND come from the germline V gene (reference sequence). This CDR3 has 16 amino acids. Here the CDR3 DNA reads TGTGCCACCCTCAGGGGGCGCCCCTCTGGGGCCAACGTCCTGACTTTC. It yields the protein CATLRGRPSGANVLTF.

This clonotype was counted only a few times. The V and J genes are TRBV7-2 and TRBJ2-3, with D unclear. The V gene's germline CDR1 is SGHTA and CDR2 FQGNSA. The V end was cut by 1 base, the J end by 1 base, with 9 bases between. CDR3 size: 15 residues. CDR3 in DNA: TGTGCCAGCAGCTTAGTGGGGTTGGGCACAGATACGCAGTATTTT. Translating it yields CASSLVGLGTDTQYF.

The chain carries TRBV5-5 and TRBJ1-5; D perhaps matches TRBD1 (5 bases). The CDR3 spans 15 residues. Trimming left V 3 bases short and J 7 bases short, with 17 bases between. Per germline, CDR1 SGHKS and CDR2 YYEKEE (reference sequence). CDR3 in amino acids: CASSSGDRVGQPQHF. The CDR3, as DNA: TGTGCCAGCAGCTCCGGGGACCGGGTTGGGCAGCCCCAGCATTTT.

This clonotype came up many times. The chain carries TRBV28 and TRBJ2-6, with D perhaps being TRBD1 or TRBD2 (5 bases each). Germline V gives CDR1 MDHEN, CDR2 SYDVKM. This CDR3 is built from 16 residues. V shed 3 bases and J shed 4 bases, with 13 bases lying between them. The CDR3 protein is CASSFLRGVGANVLTF. The DNA of the CDR3 is TGTGCCAGCAGTTTTTTGAGGGGAGTCGGGGCCAACGTCCTGACTTTC. Full variable domain (missing parts from reference TRBV28 and TRBJ2-6): DVKVTQSSRYLVKRTGEKVFLECVQDMDHENMFWYRQDPGLGLRLIYFSYDVKMKEKGDIPEGYSVSREKKERFSLILESASTNQTSMYLCASSFLRGVGANVLTFGAGSRLTVL.

This clonotype was seen a few times. The genes are TRBV5-1 and TRBJ2-7; D call uncertain. Germline-derived CDR1 and CDR2 are SGHRS and YFSETQ. Deletions cut 6 bases from V and 6 bases from J, with 10 bases between. The CDR3 is made up of 11 amino acids. The CDR3 is CASTNGREQYF. CDR3 sequence (DNA): TGCGCCAGCACTAATGGCCGCGAGCAGTACTTC.

This clonotype occurred a few times. The rearrangement links TRBV6-1 to TRBJ2-1, with TRBD2 matching 10 bases. Germline values: CDR1 MNHNS, CDR2 SASEGT. The V segment lost 7 bases and the J segment 4 bases; nucleotides outside the gene matches: 4. The CDR3 consists of 14 residues. The CDR3 reads CASTGLAEYNEQFF. CDR3 nucleotide sequence: TGTGCCAGCACCGGACTAGCGGAGTACAATGAGCAGTTCTTC.

At least ten counts were recorded for this clonotype. This sequence joins TRBV4-3 and TRBJ2-6; the match to TRBD1 covers 7 bases. The CDR3 consists of 16 residues. The V gene's germline CDR1 is LGHNA and CDR2 YSLEER. The V and J ends lost 3 bases and 2 bases, in that order; junction bases with no gene match: 4. In DNA, the CDR3 is TGCGCCAGCAGCCATCTTACAGGGGCTGGGGCCAACGTCCTGACTTTC. It specifies CASSHLTGAGANVLTF.

The sample holds many counts of this clonotype. This chain joins TRBV11-2 and TRBJ2-7; tentatively, D is TRBD1 or TRBD2 (5 bases each). V lost 1 base, J lost 12 bases, and 16 bases lay in between. CDR1 is SGHAT, CDR2 FQNNGV, per germline. CDR3 length: 13 amino acids. The CDR3 DNA sequence: TGTGCCAGCAGCTTAGGCGGCCGGGACCGAATGTACGTC. As protein: CASSLGGRDRMYV.

This clonotype was found a few times. This rearrangement joins TRBV20-1 to TRBJ2-5; D gene ambiguous. From germline, CDR1 is DFQATT and CDR2 SNEGSKA (reference sequence). The CDR3 runs to 13 residues. V was shortened by 6 bases and J by 3 bases, with 14 bases between the two germline ends. This CDR3 reads CSASALGEETQYF. CDR3 DNA sequence: TGCAGTGCCTCTGCTCTTGGGGAAGAGACCCAGTACTTC.

CDR3 region: CASSLEIPGSSYNEQFF. For the CDR3, the DNA is TGTGCCAGCAGTTTAGAGATCCCGGGCAGCTCCTACAATGAGCAGTTCTTC. The rearrangement joins TRBV27 to TRBJ2-1; D call uncertain. Germline CDR1 reads MNHEY; CDR2 reads SMNVEV (reference sequence). The CDR3 has 17 residues. Trimming left V 2 bases short and J 0 bases short, with 14 bases between.

This clonotype turned up a few times. The chain carries TRBV28 and TRBJ2-7; the D gene is possibly TRBD2 (6 bases). Germline V gene lookup returns CDR1 MDHEN and CDR2 SYDVKM. V lost 5 bases and J 4 bases, leaving 15 bases between the germline ends. The CDR3 is made up of 14 amino acids. The CDR3 protein is CASSTSPTIYEQYF. DNA for the CDR3: TGTGCCAGCAGTACTAGCCCGACTATTTACGAGCAGTACTTC.

This clonotype showed up just a few times. The genes are TRBV27 and TRBJ1-1; the D gene is possibly TRBD1 (5 bases). Trimming shortened V by 2 bases and J by 7 bases, and 20 bases separated the two germline ends. CDR1 is MNHEY, CDR2 SMNVEV, per germline (reference sequence). The CDR3 contains 16 residues. The CDR3 here is CASSLLVVRQKGEAFF. The DNA for the CDR3 is TGTGCCAGCAGTTTACTTGTGGTTAGACAGAAGGGTGAAGCTTTCTTT.

This clonotype was seen more than once but under ten times. The chain employs TRBV15 and TRBJ1-2, with a weak D call TRBD1 (5 bases). The CDR3 covers 14 residues. Germline CDR1 and CDR2: LNHNV and YYDKDF (reference sequence). Trimming cost V 1 base and J 5 bases, with 11 bases left between them. CDR3 loop: CATSRAAGRYGYTF. For the CDR3, the DNA is TGTGCCACCAGCAGAGCGGCAGGGCGGTATGGCTACACCTTC. Combining the CDR3 with reference TRBV15 and TRBJ1-2 gives the whole variable domain DAMVIQNPRYQVTQFGKPVTLSCSQTLNHNVMYWYQQKSSQAPKLLFHYYDKDFNNEADTPDNFQSRRPNTSFCFLDIRSPGLGDTAMYLCATSRAAGRYGYTFGSGTRLTVV.

This clonotype came up a few times. The chain joins TRBV6-2 or TRBV6-3 to TRBJ2-1; D might be TRBD1 or TRBD2, each matching 6 bases. Trimming shortened V by 2 bases and J by 7 bases, and 21 bases separated the two germline ends. The V gene's germline CDR1 is MNHEY and CDR2 SVGEGT. CDR3 length: 17 residues. The CDR3 spells CASSYPLGGWRWNEQFF. The CDR3 nucleotides read TGTGCCAGCAGTTACCCACTGGGGGGCTGGAGATGGAATGAGCAGTTCTTC.

This clonotype was observed many times. The chain combines TRBV5-6 with TRBJ1-5; no clear D. V shed 4 bases and J shed 4 bases, with 6 bases lying between them. Germline V gives CDR1 SGHDT, CDR2 YYEEEE. The CDR3 contains 12 residues. CDR3 in amino acids: CASSVSNQPQHF. CDR3 bases: TGTGCCAGCAGCGTTAGTAATCAGCCCCAGCATTTT.

This clonotype was counted only a few times. The V gene is TRBV29-1, the J gene TRBJ2-1, with a tentative D call TRBD2 (5 bases). The CDR3 spans 14 residues. Per the germline V gene, CDR1 is SQVTM and CDR2 is ANQGSEA. Trimming took off 1 base at V and 8 bases at J, with 15 bases between the two ends. The CDR3 DNA is TGCAGCGTTGAAGGGTCCTCTAGCAGTTATGAGCAGTTCTTC. This sequence encodes CSVEGSSSSYEQFF.